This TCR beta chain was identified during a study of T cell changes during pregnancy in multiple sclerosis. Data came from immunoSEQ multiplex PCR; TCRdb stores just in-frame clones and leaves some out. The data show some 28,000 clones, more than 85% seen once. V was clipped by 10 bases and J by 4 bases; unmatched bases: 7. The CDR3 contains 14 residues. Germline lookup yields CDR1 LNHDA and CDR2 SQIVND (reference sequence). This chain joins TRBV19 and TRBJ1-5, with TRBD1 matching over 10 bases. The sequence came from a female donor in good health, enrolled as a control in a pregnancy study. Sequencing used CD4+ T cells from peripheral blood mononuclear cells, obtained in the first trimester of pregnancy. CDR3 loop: CATAPGQGNQPQHF. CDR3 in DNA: TGTGCCACCGCCCCGGGACAGGGGAATCAGCCCCAGCATTTT.